This TCR beta chain was obtained from a study of T cells in Graves' hyperthyroidism and ophthalmopathy. This clonotype occurred a few times. The target antigen is unknown. TCR beta CDR3 regions were amplified from RNA transcripts. TCR CDR3 regions were first amplified by RT-PCR with HTBI primers. TCRdb recomputed calls from the multiplex PCR reads with MiXCR, one row per CDR3 protein. The table has over 250,000 distinct CDR3 sequences, roughly 13% seen once. Study-wide results and limits: In validation, the model predicted ophthalmopathy. These predictions came a median approximately 5.9 months before onset. Most expanded thyroid clonotypes above 0.001 recurred in blood.

The CDR3 has 13 amino acids. Trimming shortened V by 0 bases and J by 8 bases, and 8 bases separated the two germline ends. Per the germline V gene, CDR1 is MGHRA and CDR2 is YSYEKL. The sequence derives from a woman in her 40s with Graves' ophthalmopathy. Sequencing was performed on blood. The chain has TRBV4-1 and TRBJ1-5; D is undetermined. The CDR3 is CASSQDPLKPQHF. CDR3 in DNA: TGCGCCAGCAGCCAAGATCCCCTAAAGCCCCAGCATTTT.